These 16 T cell receptor beta chains were all obtained from the same sample, sequenced in a study of T-cell reconstitution after alpha-beta-depleted transplantation in children (TCRdb year 2016). Library preparation employed PCR. Sequencer: Illumina HiSeq 2500. To normalize quantification of the TCRbeta repertoire, the TCR libraries were built with molecular barcoding that relied on unique molecular identifiers. TCRdb reworked the public reads: Q25 trimming with fastp, MiXCR clone assembly, productive beta chains retained. For every CDR3 protein sequence, its rows merge into one entry that carries the most common genes and DNA. The sample has just over 350,000 distinct CDR3 sequences on record, 13% of them singletons. The ten biggest clones cover over 3.5% of the sample. Sequenced material: PBMCs, taken from the stem cell graft. These receptors originate from a human donor who donated a stem cell graft to a child with Fanconi anemia.

The table lists this clonotype with a few counts. The genes are TRBV20-1 and TRBJ1-2, with D uncertain. V lost 3 bases and J 6 bases, leaving 14 bases between the germline ends. CDR1 and CDR2 from the germline V gene are DFQATT and SNEGSKA (reference sequence). The CDR3 is made up of 13 amino acids. CDR3: CSASKPRVDGYTF. Here the CDR3 DNA reads TGCAGTGCTAGTAAACCCCGAGTGGATGGCTACACCTTC.

This clonotype was seen more than once but under ten times. The chain links TRBV28 to TRBJ1-3; D not resolved. The CDR3 has 15 residues. Per germline, CDR1 MDHEN and CDR2 SYDVKM. The V gene lost 3 bases and the J gene lost 0 bases, with 9 bases spanning the gap. CDR3 bases: TGTGCCAGCAGTTTCAGGAGTTACTCTGGAAACACCATATATTTT. Encoded protein: CASSFRSYSGNTIYF.

The chain uses TRBV29-1 and TRBJ1-5; 7 nucleotides match TRBD1. The V gene's germline CDR1 is SQVTM and CDR2 ANQGSEA. V dropped 4 bases and J dropped 5; count of bases not matched to a gene: 2. This CDR3 spans 12 amino acids. CDR3 sequence reads: CSVGQGDQPQHF. The CDR3 nucleotides are TGCAGCGTTGGACAGGGAGATCAGCCCCAGCATTTT.

Ten or more counts support this clonotype. The V and J genes are TRBV4-3 and TRBJ2-1, with TRBD2 identical over 9 bases. CDR1 LGHNA and CDR2 YSLEER come from the germline V gene. This CDR3 region has 16 residues. V was pared by 2 bases and J by 9 bases, with 11 bases of the junction left unmatched. CDR3 sequence: CASSQPPSGGPGEQFF. Written as DNA, the CDR3 is TGCGCCAGCAGCCAACCTCCGAGCGGGGGGCCGGGTGAGCAGTTCTTC.

The rearrangement uses TRBV3-1 and TRBJ2-1; D is uncertain. CDR3 length: 14 amino acids. The V end was cut by 8 bases, the J end by 4 bases, with 15 bases between. The V gene's germline CDR1 is LGHDT and CDR2 YNNKEL (reference sequence). CDR3 sequence: CASGLRERYNEQFF. The CDR3 DNA reads TGTGCCAGCGGCCTAAGGGAACGGTACAATGAGCAGTTCTTC.

This clonotype was recorded at least ten times. V usage is TRBV11-2 and J usage is TRBJ1-4; 9 bases are shared with TRBD1. The V segment lost 1 base and the J segment 5 bases; nucleotides outside the gene matches: 2. The germline gives CDR1 SGHAT, CDR2 FQNNGV. The CDR3 totals 15 residues. The DNA of the CDR3 is TGTGCCAGCAGCTTAGTCGGGACAGGGAATGAAAAACTGTTTTTT. Protein product: CASSLVGTGNEKLFF.

The J gene is TRBJ2-3, the V gene TRBV5-1; TRBD1 might be the D (5 bases). The CDR3 is made up of 14 amino acids. The V end was cut by 6 bases, the J end by 2 bases, with 13 bases between. Germline CDR1 and CDR2: SGHRS and YFSETQ. The CDR3 DNA reads as TGCGCCAGCACCCCAGGGTCGGCCACAGATACGCAGTATTTT. This encodes CASTPGSATDTQYF.

This clonotype showed up just a few times. This sequence joins TRBV30 and TRBJ2-7; TRBD1 aligns across 8 bases. With V trimmed by 0 bases and J by 4 bases, 8 bases remained unmatched. CDR3 size: 15 residues. CDR1 and CDR2 (germline): GTSNPN, SVGIG (reference sequence). The CDR3 coding sequence is TGTGCCTGGAGTGTAGGTACGCAGGGGGCTTACGAGCAGTACTTC. It codes for CAWSVGTQGAYEQYF.

This clonotype was picked up a small number of times. This chain uses TRBV5-5 with TRBJ2-7, with 7 bases matching TRBD2. Looked up from germline, CDR1 is SGHKS and CDR2 is YYEKEE (reference sequence). The CDR3 totals 14 residues. Trimming took 6 bases from V and 4 from J; bases not matched to a gene: 10. The CDR3 DNA is TGTGCCAGCACTGGGACGGGGGGATCTTACGAGCAGTACTTC. This translates into CASTGTGGSYEQYF. Combining the CDR3 with reference TRBV5-5 and TRBJ2-7 gives the whole variable domain DAGVTQSPTHLIKTRGQQVTLRCSPISGHKSVSWYQQVLGQGPQFIFQYYEKEERGRGNFPDRFSARQFPNYSSELNVNALLLGDSALYLCASTGTGGSYEQYFGPGTRLTVT.

This clonotype was counted between two and nine times. The V gene is TRBV5-1, the J gene TRBJ1-2; the D is unclear. In germline, CDR1 is SGHRS, CDR2 YFSETQ. V gave up 0 bases and J gave up 8 bases, with 11 bases separating them. This CDR3 contains 13 residues. CDR3 amino acids: CASSLVEGSGYTF. The CDR3 nucleotides are TGCGCCAGCAGCTTGGTTGAAGGGTCAGGCTACACCTTC.

The chain is built from TRBV7-9 and TRBJ1-1, with a weak D call TRBD1 (6 bases). CDR3 length equals 14 residues. Germline lookup yields CDR1 SEHNR and CDR2 FQNEAQ (reference sequence). The V gene lost 4 bases and the J gene lost 4 bases, with 13 bases spanning the gap. DNA for the CDR3: TGTGCCAGCAGCTACCACAGGGAGGCCACTGAAGCTTTCTTT. Translation gives CASSYHREATEAFF.

This clonotype was counted only a few times. This chain joins TRBV20-1 and TRBJ1-5, with D possibly TRBD1 on 5 matching bases. Germline CDR1 reads DFQATT; CDR2 reads SNEGSKA (reference sequence). CDR3 length: 14 amino acids. The ends were cut back, 1 base at V and 5 bases at J, with 12 bases in the middle. In DNA form, the CDR3 reads TGCAGTGCTAGAGTAAGAGGGGTTGATCAGCCCCAGCATTTT. Its translation: CSARVRGVDQPQHF.

The V call is TRBV20-1, the J call TRBJ2-1, with D perhaps matching TRBD1 (5 bases). V was clipped by 5 bases and J by 7 bases, with 18 bases between them. The CDR3 has 14 residues. CDR1 and CDR2 from the germline V gene are DFQATT and SNEGSKA (reference sequence). The DNA of the CDR3 is TGCAGTGCTGATATTTTTGGGTCAGGGAATGAGCAGTTCTTC. Translation gives CSADIFGSGNEQFF.

This chain's CDR3 is CASSSGKGPLLYEQYV. The CDR3 DNA reads TGTGCCAGCAGCAGCGGGAAGGGGCCCCTTTTGTACGAGCAGTACGTC. This rearrangement joins TRBV6-2 or TRBV6-3 to TRBJ2-7; 7 bases fit TRBD2. There are 16 residues in the CDR3. Germline V gene sequence: CDR1 MNHEY, CDR2 SVGEGT. The ends lost 6 bases at V and 4 bases at J; junction bases unmatched: 15.

This clonotype occurred a few times. The chain carries TRBV28 and TRBJ1-2; possible D gene TRBD1, 5 bases. The ends were cut back, 8 bases at V and 3 bases at J, with 22 bases in the middle. Germline CDR1 is MDHEN and CDR2 is SYDVKM. This CDR3 spans 16 amino acids. The chain's CDR3 is CASRRWGVQKDYGYTF. In DNA, the CDR3 is TGTGCCAGCCGCCGGTGGGGGGTCCAAAAGGACTATGGCTACACCTTC.

This clonotype was recorded at least ten times. The rearrangement uses TRBV10-3 and TRBJ2-3, with TRBD2 matching 7 bases. J gave up 0 bases and V 0 bases, and 6 bases lay outside the gene matches. Germline V gene sequence: CDR1 ENHRY, CDR2 SYGVKD. This CDR3 is 17 amino acids long. The CDR3 coding sequence is TGTGCCATCAGTGAGTCGATAGGTAGCGGGAGCACAGATACGCAGTATTTT. This translates into CAISESIGSGSTDTQYF.